This entry lists 30 T cell receptor beta chains sequenced from one sample in a study of blood T cell repertoires in COVID-19. The table came from immunoSEQ multiplex PCR; TCRdb's copy has only in-frame clones and leaves some out. The table lists about 170,000 clones, more than 60% of them singletons. The material sequenced was peripheral blood. These receptors originate from a man aged 55 to 70 with acute or convalescent COVID-19.

The V and J genes are TRBV15 and TRBJ1-5; TRBD1 is a possible D gene (5 bases). V was pared by 3 bases and J by 4 bases, with 7 bases between. The germline CDR1 and CDR2 sequences are LNHNV and YYDKDF (reference sequence). CDR3 size: 13 residues. The CDR3 region is CATSSGGNQPQHF. The CDR3 nucleotides read TGTGCCACCAGCAGTGGGGGGAATCAGCCCCAGCATTTT.

This chain joins TRBV2 and TRBJ1-2; possible D gene TRBD1, 5 bases. The CDR3 runs 14 residues. Trimming took off 6 bases at V and 0 bases at J, with 11 bases between the two ends. Germline V gene data show CDR1 as SNHLY and CDR2 as FYNNEI. CDR3 nucleotides: TGTGCCAGCAGGGACATGGCTTCTAACTATGGCTACACCTTC. This sequence encodes CASRDMASNYGYTF.

This clone has a handful of counts. The chain is built from TRBV5-1 and TRBJ1-2, with TRBD1 identical over 7 bases. The CDR3 is 15 residues long. Germline V gene lookup returns CDR1 SGHRS and CDR2 YFSETQ. Losses at the gene ends were 4 bases for V and 5 bases for J; bases not matched to a gene: 11. The CDR3 DNA follows: TGCGCCAGCAGCCCCTTGGACAGGATTACTTATGGCTACACCTTC. Encoded protein: CASSPLDRITYGYTF.

This clone has just one count. V is TRBV6-2 or TRBV6-3 and J is TRBJ1-6, with D possibly TRBD1 on 5 matching bases. Germline assignment: CDR1 MNHEY and CDR2 SVGEGT. V shed 5 bases and J shed 11 bases, with 16 bases lying between them. CDR3 length equals 14 residues. The CDR3 nucleotides are TGTGCCAGCAGTCTGTCTCATTCGGGGGCACCCCTCCACTTT. This codes for CASSLSHSGAPLHF.

This clone came up once. This chain joins TRBV6-2 or TRBV6-3 and TRBJ2-7; 9 nucleotides line up with TRBD1. V was clipped by 2 bases and J by 6 bases; unmatched bases: 8. CDR1 MNHEY and CDR2 SVGEGT come from the germline V gene. This CDR3 region has 15 residues. The CDR3 region is CASSYGGQGRGEQYF. The DNA for the CDR3 is TGTGCCAGCAGTTACGGCGGACAGGGGAGAGGCGAGCAGTACTTC.

This clone was counted only a few times. This chain connects TRBV6-2 or TRBV6-3 to TRBJ2-7; 10 nucleotides agree with TRBD2. Germline CDR1 reads MNHEY; CDR2 reads SVGEGT. Germline trimming cut 3 bases from V and 5 bases from J; bases unmatched to any gene: 22. The CDR3 is 20 amino acids. The DNA for the CDR3 is TGTGCCAGCAGTTATCAGTCCAGGGTAGCGGGGGGTCCGGGTCCGGACGAGCAGTACTTC. Protein sequence: CASSYQSRVAGGPGPDEQYF.

The chain has TRBV30 and TRBJ1-3; TRBD1 matches at 7 bases. The CDR3 runs 14 residues. Per the germline V gene, CDR1 is GTSNPN and CDR2 is SVGIG (reference sequence). V gave up 2 bases and J gave up 4 bases; unmatched junction bases: 5. The CDR3 bases are TGTGCCTGGAGTTGGGGGGACAGCGGAAACACCATATATTTT. This gives the protein CAWSWGDSGNTIYF.

This chain links TRBV30 with TRBJ2-2; D is perhaps TRBD1 (6 bases). The germline V gene has CDR1 GTSNPN and CDR2 SVGIG (reference sequence). The CDR3 has 14 amino acids. Trimming removed 2 bases from V and 5 bases from J, with 12 bases in between. CDR3 sequence: CAWSPDRSTGELFF. As DNA, the CDR3 is TGTGCCTGGAGTCCTGACAGGTCAACCGGGGAGCTGTTTTTT.

V gene TRBV18 combines with J gene TRBJ1-2; D may be TRBD1 (5 bases). CDR1 and CDR2 from the germline V gene are KGHSH and LQKENI. V was shortened by 4 bases and J by 0 bases, with 18 bases between the two germline ends. This CDR3 region has 17 residues. As DNA, the CDR3 is TGTGCCAGCTCACGGACGGAAGACGCGGGGGCTAACTATGGCTACACCTTC. This sequence encodes CASSRTEDAGANYGYTF.

The rearrangement links TRBV3-1 (or the pseudogene TRBV3-2) to TRBJ2-5; 7 nucleotides match TRBD2. The J segment lost 0 bases and the V segment lost 3 bases, leaving 7 bases of the junction unmatched. The CDR3 has 16 amino acids. Germline V gene data show CDR1 as LGHDT and CDR2 as YNNKEL (reference sequence). CDR3 sequence (DNA): TGTGCCAGCAGCCACGGACTAGGTCTGTACCAAGAGACCCAGTACTTC. The encoded protein is CASSHGLGLYQETQYF.

This chain uses TRBV24-1 with TRBJ2-7; TRBD1 is a possible D gene (6 bases). Germline values: CDR1 KGHDR, CDR2 SFDVKD. Trimming shortened V by 4 bases and J by 4 bases, and 10 bases separated the two germline ends. CDR3 size: 13 residues. CDR3 DNA: TGTGCCACCAGTGAAGTAACAGGGTACGAGCAGTACTTC. Amino acid sequence: CATSEVTGYEQYF.

The chain is built from TRBV6-1 and TRBJ1-1; D not certain. V was shortened by 3 bases and J by 1 base, with 6 bases between the two germline ends. The CDR3 loop spans 13 amino acids. Germline-derived CDR1 and CDR2 are MNHNS and SASEGT. The CDR3 spells CASSDTANTEAFF. The CDR3 DNA sequence: TGTGCCAGCAGTGATACAGCGAACACTGAAGCTTTCTTT.

The chain couples TRBV6-1 to TRBJ1-2; no firm D call. Deletions cut 1 base from V and 8 bases from J, with 8 bases between. This CDR3 spans 12 amino acids. CDR1 is MNHNS, CDR2 SASEGT, per germline. CDR3 loop: CASSEGRAGYTF. The CDR3 DNA reads as TGTGCCAGCAGTGAAGGGAGGGCCGGCTACACCTTC.

This chain connects TRBV10-3 to TRBJ2-2, with 9 bases identical to TRBD2. CDR3 length: 16 amino acids. V dropped 2 bases and J dropped 7; count of bases not matched to a gene: 8. CDR1 and CDR2 (germline): ENHRY, SYGVKD. The CDR3 nucleotides read TGTGCCATCAGTGAGAGGGCTAGCGGGGACGTCGGGGAGCTGTTTTTT. It yields the protein CAISERASGDVGELFF.

The genes are TRBV5-1 and TRBJ2-3, with a weak D call TRBD2 (6 bases). From germline, CDR1 is SGHRS and CDR2 YFSETQ. Trimming pared 3 bases from V and 6 bases from J, leaving 20 bases between. The CDR3 covers 16 residues. CDR3 in amino acids: CASSSRPGLSTDTQYF. Here the CDR3 DNA reads TGCGCCAGCAGCTCCCGTCCGGGACTCAGTACGGATACGCAGTATTTT.

This clone was detected once. CDR3 DNA: TGTGCCAGCAGCCATCTTTTCAGGGTCGTCGAGCAGTACTTC. This sequence encodes CASSHLFRVVEQYF. The J gene is TRBJ2-7, the V gene TRBV7-2; maybe TRBD1 (5 bases). CDR1 is SGHTA and CDR2 is FQGNSA in the germline V gene. The CDR3 length is 14 residues. Trimming took 5 bases from V and 6 from J, leaving 17 bases between them.

The chain employs TRBV5-1 and TRBJ2-3, with 16 bases identical to TRBD2. Germline V gene sequence: CDR1 SGHRS, CDR2 YFSETQ. Germline trimming cut 4 bases from V and 3 bases from J; bases unmatched to any gene: 8. This CDR3 contains 18 residues. CDR3 in amino acids: CASSRGTSGGANTDTQYF. The CDR3 nucleotides are TGCGCCAGCAGCAGAGGGACTAGCGGGGGGGCCAATACAGATACGCAGTATTTT. Variable domain in full (rest from reference TRBV5-1 and TRBJ2-3): KAGVTQTPRYLIKTRGQQVTLSCSPISGHRSVSWYQQTPGQGLQFLFEYFSETQRNKGNFPGRFSGRQFSNSRSEMNVSTLELGDSALYLCASSRGTSGGANTDTQYFGPGTRLTVL.

V is TRBV12-3 or TRBV12-4 and J is TRBJ2-7; the D gene is possibly TRBD1 (5 bases). V was clipped by 4 bases and J by 7 bases, with 8 bases between them. This CDR3 is built from 11 residues. The CDR3 loop is CASSYKGEQYF. Written as DNA, the CDR3 is TGTGCCAGCAGTTACAAGGGGGAGCAGTACTTC.

The chain employs TRBV2 and TRBJ1-5; 8 nucleotides align to TRBD1. CDR3 length equals 13 residues. CDR1 and CDR2 from the germline V gene are SNHLY and FYNNEI. The V segment lost 9 bases and the J segment 0 bases; nucleotides outside the gene matches: 1. The CDR3 region has the DNA TGTGCCAGTGGACAGGGTAGCAATCAGCCCCAGCATTTT. It is translated as CASGQGSNQPQHF.

This clone was detected only a few times. This chain joins TRBV5-5 and TRBJ1-1, with D hard to call. CDR1 SGHKS and CDR2 YYEKEE come from the germline V gene (reference sequence). The CDR3 sequence is 14 residues long. Deletions cut 1 base from V and 1 base from J, with 8 bases between. The CDR3 reads CASSLYGQNTEAFF. In DNA form, the CDR3 reads TGTGCCAGCAGCTTGTATGGCCAGAACACTGAAGCTTTCTTT. Using reference TRBV5-5 and TRBJ1-1 for the parts outside the CDR3, the full variable domain is DAGVTQSPTHLIKTRGQQVTLRCSPISGHKSVSWYQQVLGQGPQFIFQYYEKEERGRGNFPDRFSARQFPNYSSELNVNALLLGDSALYLCASSLYGQNTEAFFGQGTRLTVV.

This clone was detected many times. The chain links TRBV29-1 to TRBJ1-1, with TRBD1 matching 7 bases. V shed 4 bases and J 10 bases; nucleotides not matched to a gene: 3. Germline V lookup: CDR1 SQVTM, CDR2 ANQGSEA. The CDR3 is 10 amino acids. Here the CDR3 reads CSVAQGGAFF. The CDR3 bases are TGCAGCGTTGCCCAGGGGGGAGCTTTCTTT.

The rearrangement uses TRBV7-8 and TRBJ1-5; no reliable D call. The CDR3 runs 16 residues. Germline V gene lookup returns CDR1 SGHVS and CDR2 FQNEAQ. The ends were cut back, 5 bases at V and 0 bases at J, with 14 bases in the middle. The CDR3, as DNA: TGTGCCAGCAGCCCAAGCCGGTCCAATAGCAATCAGCCCCAGCATTTT. This sequence encodes CASSPSRSNSNQPQHF.

This clone is a singleton in its sample. CDR3 residues: CASSPLTGGRTGELFF. The DNA for the CDR3 is TGTGCCAGCAGCCCCCTCACAGGGGGGCGGACCGGGGAGCTGTTTTTT. V gene TRBV11-3 combines with J gene TRBJ2-2; 8 nucleotides align to TRBD1. V lost 5 bases, J lost 5 bases, and 10 bases stayed unmatched. Germline V CDR1 and CDR2: SGHNT, YENEEA. The CDR3 spans 16 residues.

The J gene is TRBJ2-1, the V gene TRBV3-1 (or the pseudogene TRBV3-2); D possibly corresponds to TRBD1 (6 bases). This CDR3 comprises 14 residues. Deletions cut 4 bases from V and 5 bases from J, with 12 bases between. The germline V gene has CDR1 LGHDT and CDR2 YNNKEL (reference sequence). CDR3 DNA sequence: TGTGCCAGCAGCCGGGACACAGGCCACAATGAGCAGTTCTTC. It is translated as CASSRDTGHNEQFF.

This sequence joins TRBV18 and TRBJ2-1; 7 positions agree with TRBD1. Losses at the gene ends were 6 bases for V and 4 bases for J; bases not matched to a gene: 9. The CDR3 totals 15 residues. Looked up from germline, CDR1 is KGHSH and CDR2 is LQKENI. The CDR3 loop is CASSREETGYNEQFF. CDR3 nucleotides: TGTGCCAGCTCCCGGGAAGAGACAGGGTACAATGAGCAGTTCTTC.

CDR3 sequence reads: CASSHLGSPSYEQYF. The CDR3 DNA is TGTGCCAGCAGTCACCTAGGGAGTCCCTCCTACGAGCAGTACTTC. This chain links TRBV3-1 (or the pseudogene TRBV3-2) with TRBJ2-7, with D tentatively TRBD2 (5 bases). The CDR3 covers 15 residues. V was pared by 6 bases and J by 0 bases, with 15 bases between. CDR1 is LGHDT, CDR2 YNNKEL, per germline (reference sequence).

The V gene is TRBV7-9, the J gene TRBJ2-5; TRBD2 matches at 11 bases. Per the germline V gene, CDR1 is SEHNR and CDR2 is FQNEAQ (reference sequence). V was clipped by 3 bases and J by 8 bases; unmatched bases: 14. The CDR3 is 17 amino acids. The CDR3, as DNA: TGTGCCAGCAGCTTGGTCGTTAGCGGGGGGGCCCCTACAACCCAGTACTTC. Encoded protein: CASSLVVSGGAPTTQYF.

This chain uses TRBV12-3 or TRBV12-4 with TRBJ1-2; D is undetermined. The length of the CDR3 is 13 residues. Trimming removed 3 bases at V and 3 bases at J, with 8 bases between. The CDR3 region is CASSFVWHYGYTF. The CDR3 coding sequence is TGTGCCAGCAGTTTTGTTTGGCACTATGGCTACACCTTC.

The chain couples TRBV4-1 to TRBJ2-7; D unclear. The germline V and J ends were trimmed by 4 bases and 0 bases, with 7 bases remaining between them. Germline CDR1 reads MGHRA; CDR2 reads YSYEKL. This CDR3 comprises 13 residues. The CDR3 reads CASSRRSSYEQYF. As DNA, the CDR3 is TGCGCCAGCAGCCGCCGGAGCTCCTACGAGCAGTACTTC.

The J gene is TRBJ2-1, the V gene TRBV6-4; 8 bases match TRBD1. CDR3 length: 16 amino acids. J lost 6 bases, V lost 6 bases, and 13 bases had no gene match. CDR1 is MRHNA, CDR2 SNTAGT, per germline. In nucleotides, the CDR3 is TGTGCCAGCAGCCCAGCGATTGACAGGGGTTCCAATGAGCAGTTCTTC. Translated, it gives CASSPAIDRGSNEQFF.